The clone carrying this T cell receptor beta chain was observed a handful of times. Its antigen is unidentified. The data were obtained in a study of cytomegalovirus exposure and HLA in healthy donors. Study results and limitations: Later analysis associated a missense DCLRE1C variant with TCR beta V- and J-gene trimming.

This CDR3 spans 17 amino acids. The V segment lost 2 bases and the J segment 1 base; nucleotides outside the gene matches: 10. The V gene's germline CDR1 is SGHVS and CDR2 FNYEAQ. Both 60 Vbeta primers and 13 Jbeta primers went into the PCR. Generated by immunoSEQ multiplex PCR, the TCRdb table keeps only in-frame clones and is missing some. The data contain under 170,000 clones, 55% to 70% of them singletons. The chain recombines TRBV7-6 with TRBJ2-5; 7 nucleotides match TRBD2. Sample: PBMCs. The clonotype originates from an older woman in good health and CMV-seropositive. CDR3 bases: TGTGCCAGCAGCTTAAGTCAGGGTAGCGGGCGCCAAGAGACCCAGTACTTC. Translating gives CASSLSQGSGRQETQYF.